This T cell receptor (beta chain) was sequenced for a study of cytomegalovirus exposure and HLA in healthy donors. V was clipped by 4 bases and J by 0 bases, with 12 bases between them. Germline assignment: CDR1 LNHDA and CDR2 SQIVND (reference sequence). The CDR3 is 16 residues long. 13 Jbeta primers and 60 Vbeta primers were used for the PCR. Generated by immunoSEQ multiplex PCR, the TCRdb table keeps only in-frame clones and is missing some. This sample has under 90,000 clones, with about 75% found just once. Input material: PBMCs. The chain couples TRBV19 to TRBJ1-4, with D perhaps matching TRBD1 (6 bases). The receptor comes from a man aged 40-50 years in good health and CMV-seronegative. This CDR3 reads CASSSLGGATNEKLFF. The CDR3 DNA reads TGTGCCAGTAGTAGTCTTGGGGGCGCAACTAATGAAAAACTGTTTTTT.